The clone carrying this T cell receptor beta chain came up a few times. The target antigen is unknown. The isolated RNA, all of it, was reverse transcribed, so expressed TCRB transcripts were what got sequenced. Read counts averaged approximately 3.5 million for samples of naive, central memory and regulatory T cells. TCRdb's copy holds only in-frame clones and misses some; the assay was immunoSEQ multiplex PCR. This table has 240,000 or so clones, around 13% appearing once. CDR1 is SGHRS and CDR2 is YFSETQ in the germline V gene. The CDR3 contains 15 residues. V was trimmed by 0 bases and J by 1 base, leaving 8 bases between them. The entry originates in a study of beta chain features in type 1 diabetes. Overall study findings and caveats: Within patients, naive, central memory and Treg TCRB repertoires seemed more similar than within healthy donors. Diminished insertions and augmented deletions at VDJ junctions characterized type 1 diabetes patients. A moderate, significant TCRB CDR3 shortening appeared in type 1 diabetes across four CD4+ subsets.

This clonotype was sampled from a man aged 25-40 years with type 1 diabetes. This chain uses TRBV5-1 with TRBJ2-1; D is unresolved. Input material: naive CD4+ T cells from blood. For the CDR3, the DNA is TGCGCCAGCAGCTTGGCGGTCTTATCCTACAATGAGCAGTTCTTC. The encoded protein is CASSLAVLSYNEQFF.